The next 3 T cell receptor beta chains were all read from a single sample in a study of blood T cell repertoires in COVID-19. Clones were read by immunoSEQ multiplex PCR, and TCRdb kept only the in-frame ones, dropping some. The sample has approximately 69,000 clones, approximately 87% seen once; the top ten hold about 20%. Sequenced material: peripheral blood. Source of these receptors: a woman aged 80 or over with acute or convalescent COVID-19.

Here the CDR3 DNA reads TGTGCCAGCAGCCCCACCGCTTGGGGGGAGAAGTACGAGCAGTACTTC. It codes for CASSPTAWGEKYEQYF. This sequence joins TRBV27 and TRBJ2-7; D might be TRBD2 (6 bases). Looked up from germline, CDR1 is MNHEY and CDR2 is SMNVEV (reference sequence). CDR3 length: 16 residues. V shed 6 bases and J shed 4 bases, with 22 bases lying between them.

The chain carries TRBV18 and TRBJ2-1, with 14 nucleotides matching TRBD2. The V gene end was trimmed by 3 bases and the J gene end by 10 bases; junction bases not matched to a gene: 5. The germline V gene encodes CDR1 KGHSH and CDR2 LQKENI. The CDR3 consists of 15 residues. The CDR3 reads CASSPGTSGSNEQFF. As DNA, the CDR3 is TGTGCCAGCTCACCCGGGACTAGCGGGAGTAACGAGCAGTTCTTC. The complete variable domain, with remaining parts taken from reference TRBV18 and TRBJ2-1, reads NAGVMQNPRHLVRRRGQEARLRCSPMKGHSHVYWYRQLPEEGLKFMVYLQKENIIDESGMPKERFSAEFPKEGPSILRIQQVVRGDSAAYFCASSPGTSGSNEQFFGPGTRLTVL.

The chain employs TRBV7-8 and TRBJ2-7; TRBD1 agrees at 7 bases. The V gene's germline CDR1 is SGHVS and CDR2 FQNEAQ. The J segment lost 0 bases and the V segment lost 6 bases, leaving 20 bases of the junction unmatched. The CDR3 length is 19 residues. The CDR3 protein is CASSRYIPSGTGASYEQYF. CDR3 in DNA: TGTGCCAGCAGTCGATATATTCCGTCAGGCACAGGGGCCTCCTACGAGCAGTACTTC.